This T cell receptor (beta chain) stems from a study of blood T cells in healthy people across ages. Primed by a sample-barcoded 5' primer and a J-beta primer mix, a second PCR proceeded for 7 to 11 cycles. The template-switch adaptor was a 5' adaptor with 12 random nucleotides. It tagged each cDNA molecule. Each CDR3 protein gets one entry after TCRdb re-called the 5' RACE reads with MiXCR. The table lists approximately 800,000 distinct CDR3 sequences, 36% of them singletons. The ends were cut back, 2 bases at V and 4 bases at J, with 10 bases in the middle. Germline CDR1 reads SGHTA; CDR2 reads FQGNSA. The CDR3 length is 14 residues. A remark on this clonotype: This clone may be a read error of a much larger clone one base away.

Sequencing input: blood. The chain joins TRBV7-2 to TRBJ2-3; no reliable D call. The source is a man between 18 and 35 years old in good health. CDR3: CASSLHVTADTQYF. The DNA for the CDR3 is TGTGCCAGCAGCTTACACGTCACGGCAGATACGCAGTATTTT.